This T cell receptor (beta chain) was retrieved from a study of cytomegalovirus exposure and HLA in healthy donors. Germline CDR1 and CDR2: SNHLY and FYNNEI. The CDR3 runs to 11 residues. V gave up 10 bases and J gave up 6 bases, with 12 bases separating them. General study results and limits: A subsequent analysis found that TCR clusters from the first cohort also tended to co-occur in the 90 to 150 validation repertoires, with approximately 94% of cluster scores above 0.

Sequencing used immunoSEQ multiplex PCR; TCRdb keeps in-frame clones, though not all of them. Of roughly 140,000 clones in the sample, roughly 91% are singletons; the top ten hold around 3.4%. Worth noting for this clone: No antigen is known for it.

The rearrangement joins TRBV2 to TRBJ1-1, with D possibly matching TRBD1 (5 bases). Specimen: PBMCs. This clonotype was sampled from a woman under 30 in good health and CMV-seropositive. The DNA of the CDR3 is TGTGCCACCTCTCCCAGGGCTGAAGCTTTCTTT. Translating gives CATSPRAEAFF.